This T cell receptor beta chain was retrieved from a study of T cells expressing NK-cell markers. As for the study in general: It was sorted CD3+CD56-NKG2C+, CD3+CD56+NKG2C- and CD3+CD56+NKG2C+ T cells that provided the TCR beta repertoires.

Comments on this clonotype: Its antigen is undetermined.

The CDR3 contains 14 residues. TCR beta cDNA was generated via 5'RACE template switching incorporating UMIs. From the 5' RACE reads, TCRdb lists one entry per CDR3 protein and no DNA. This table lists under 600,000 distinct CDR3 sequences. Study results and limitations: The CD3+CD56-NKG2C+ fraction was also led by these clonotypes in a handful of donors. As a fraction of CD8+ T cells, dominant NKG2C+ clonotypes reached roughly 1.0-7.5% in six donors.

This clonotype originated in a woman aged 45-59 years in good health. Specimen: blood T cells: a sorted CD56 or NKG2C T cell subset, CD4+ or CD8+ T cells, or bulk PBMC T cells (not recorded which). V and J are TRBV12-3 or TRBV12-4 and TRBJ2-7; there is no DNA to check the TCRdb D call of TRBD2. CDR3: CASSFGTSYHEQYF.